Following are 3 T cell receptor beta chains from one sample sequenced in a study of cytomegalovirus exposure and HLA in healthy donors. The PCR employed 60 Vbeta primers together with 13 Jbeta primers. Libraries were prepared by immunoSEQ multiplex PCR; TCRdb keeps only in-frame clonotypes and omits some of them. The repertoire holds some 100,000 clones, with around four fifths as singletons. The sequenced sample consisted of PBMCs. The receptors here all came from a woman aged 45-60 years in good health and CMV-seropositive.

The rearrangement joins TRBV5-5 to TRBJ2-7; the D gene is possibly TRBD2 (6 bases). The ends were cut back, 4 bases at V and 0 bases at J, with 14 bases in the middle. CDR1 is SGHKS, CDR2 YYEKEE, per germline (reference sequence). This CDR3 comprises 15 residues. The CDR3 protein is CASSPARDHSYEQYF. CDR3 nucleotides: TGTGCCAGCAGCCCAGCGCGGGACCACTCCTACGAGCAGTACTTC.

This rearrangement joins TRBV19 to TRBJ1-1; TRBD1 matches 7 bases. This CDR3 region has 20 residues. Germline CDR1 and CDR2: LNHDA and SQIVND (reference sequence). Unmatched junction bases numbered 19, after V lost 3 bases and J lost 0 bases. In nucleotides, the CDR3 is TGTGCCAGTAGTATTAGAGGGGGTTTAACAGGGGTGAAAATGAACACTGAAGCTTTCTTT. It encodes CASSIRGGLTGVKMNTEAFF.

J is TRBJ2-4 and V is TRBV18, with 8 bases matching TRBD1. V was clipped by 1 base and J by 13 bases; unmatched bases: 6. Germline lookup yields CDR1 KGHSH and CDR2 LQKENI. This CDR3 has 13 residues. CDR3 nucleotide sequence: TGTGCCAGCTCACCACAGACAGGGGACCGCCAGTACTTC. This encodes CASSPQTGDRQYF. The whole variable domain, remainder taken from reference TRBV18 and TRBJ2-4, is NAGVMQNPRHLVRRRGQEARLRCSPMKGHSHVYWYRQLPEEGLKFMVYLQKENIIDESGMPKERFSAEFPKEGPSILRIQQVVRGDSAAYFCASSPQTGDRQYFGAGTRLSVL.